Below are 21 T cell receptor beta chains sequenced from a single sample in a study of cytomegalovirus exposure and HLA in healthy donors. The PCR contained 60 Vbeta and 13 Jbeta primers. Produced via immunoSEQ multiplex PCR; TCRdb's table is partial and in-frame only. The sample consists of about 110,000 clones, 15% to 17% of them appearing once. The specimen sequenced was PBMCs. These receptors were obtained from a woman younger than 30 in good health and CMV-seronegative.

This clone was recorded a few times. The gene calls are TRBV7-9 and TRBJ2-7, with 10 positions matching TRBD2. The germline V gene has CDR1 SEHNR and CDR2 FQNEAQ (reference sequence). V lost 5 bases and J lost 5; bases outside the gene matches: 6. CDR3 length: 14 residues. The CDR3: CASSPGTSVHEQYF. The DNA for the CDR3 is TGTGCCAGCAGCCCGGGGACTAGCGTCCACGAGCAGTACTTC.

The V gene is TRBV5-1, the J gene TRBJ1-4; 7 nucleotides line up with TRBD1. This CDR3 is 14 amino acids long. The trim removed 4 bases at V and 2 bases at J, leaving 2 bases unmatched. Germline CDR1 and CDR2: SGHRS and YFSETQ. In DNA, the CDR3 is TGCGCCAGCAGCGGGGACAGCACTAATGAAAAACTGTTTTTT. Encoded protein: CASSGDSTNEKLFF.

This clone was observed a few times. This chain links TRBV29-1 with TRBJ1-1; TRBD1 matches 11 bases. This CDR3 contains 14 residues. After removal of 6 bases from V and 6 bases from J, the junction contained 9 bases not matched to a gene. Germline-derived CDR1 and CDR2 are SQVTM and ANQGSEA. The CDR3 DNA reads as TGCAGCGTGCGGACAGGGGGCCCTCATGCTGAAGCTTTCTTT. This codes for CSVRTGGPHAEAFF.

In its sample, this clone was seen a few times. The CDR3 protein is CSARVGQRKYF. CDR3 in DNA: TGCAGTGCCAGGGTTGGACAGAGGAAGTACTTC. This chain connects TRBV20-1 to TRBJ2-7; TRBD1 might be the D (6 bases). The V gene's germline CDR1 is DFQATT and CDR2 SNEGSKA (reference sequence). This CDR3 has 11 residues. Deletions cut 6 bases from V and 11 bases from J, with 17 bases between.

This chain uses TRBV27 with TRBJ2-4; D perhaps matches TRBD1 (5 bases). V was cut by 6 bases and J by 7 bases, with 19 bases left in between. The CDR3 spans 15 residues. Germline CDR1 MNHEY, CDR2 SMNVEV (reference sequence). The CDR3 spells CASSLGQAGWNIQYF. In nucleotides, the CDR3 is TGTGCCAGCAGCTTGGGCCAGGCAGGGTGGAACATTCAGTACTTC.

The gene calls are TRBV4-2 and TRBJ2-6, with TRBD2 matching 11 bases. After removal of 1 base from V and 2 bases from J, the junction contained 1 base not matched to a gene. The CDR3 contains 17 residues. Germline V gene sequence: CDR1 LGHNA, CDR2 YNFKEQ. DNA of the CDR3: TGTGCCAGCAGCCAAGTGACTAGCGGGACTGGGGCCAACGTCCTGACTTTC. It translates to CASSQVTSGTGANVLTF.

Here the CDR3 reads CASSLRPAGVAYNEQFF. In DNA form, the CDR3 reads TGCGCCAGCAGCTTGCGTCCAGCGGGAGTAGCCTACAATGAGCAGTTCTTC. This chain connects TRBV5-1 to TRBJ2-1, with 8 bases lining up with TRBD2. The CDR3 extends over 17 amino acids. With 1 base clipped from V and 2 bases from J, the junction kept 8 bases outside the gene matches. Looked up from germline, CDR1 is SGHRS and CDR2 is YFSETQ. The full variable domain, with the rest looked up from reference TRBV5-1 and TRBJ2-1, is KAGVTQTPRYLIKTRGQQVTLSCSPISGHRSVSWYQQTPGQGLQFLFEYFSETQRNKGNFPGRFSGRQFSNSRSEMNVSTLELGDSALYLCASSLRPAGVAYNEQFFGPGTRLTVL.

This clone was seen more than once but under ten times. DNA of the CDR3: TGTGCCAGCAGCCCCCGGACAGGGCTCACCGGGGAGCTGTTTTTT. It codes for CASSPRTGLTGELFF. This chain uses TRBV7-3 with TRBJ2-2; 8 bases align to TRBD1. Per the germline V gene, CDR1 is SGHTA and CDR2 is FQGTGA. The V and J ends lost 5 bases and 4 bases, in that order; junction bases with no gene match: 6. The CDR3 has 15 amino acids. Full variable domain (remainder filled in from reference TRBV7-3 and TRBJ2-2): GAGVSQTPSNKVTEKGKYVELRCDPISGHTALYWYRQSLGQGPEFLIYFQGTGAADDSGLPNDRFFAVRPEGSVSTLKIQRTERGDSAVYLCASSPRTGLTGELFFGEGSRLTVL.

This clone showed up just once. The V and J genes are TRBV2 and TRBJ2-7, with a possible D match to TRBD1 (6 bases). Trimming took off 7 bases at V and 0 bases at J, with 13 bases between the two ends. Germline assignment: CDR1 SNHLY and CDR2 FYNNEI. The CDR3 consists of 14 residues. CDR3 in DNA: TGTGCCAGCAACCCCGGGACAATCTCCTACGAGCAGTACTTC. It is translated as CASNPGTISYEQYF.

For the CDR3, the DNA is TGTGCCAGCAGCTTAGCGGGGCCGGGGGCAGATACGCAGTATTTT. Residues: CASSLAGPGADTQYF. The chain has TRBV13 and TRBJ2-3; the D gene is possibly TRBD2 (6 bases). Germline V gene sequence: CDR1 PRHDT, CDR2 FYEKMQ (reference sequence). The CDR3 has 15 amino acids. The V gene lost 1 base and the J gene lost 4 bases, with 12 bases spanning the gap. Looking up the rest from reference TRBV13 and TRBJ2-3 gives the full variable domain: AAGVIQSPRHLIKEKRETATLKCYPIPRHDTVYWYQQGPGQDPQFLISFYEKMQSDKGSIPDRFSAQQFSDYHSELNMSSLELGDSALYFCASSLAGPGADTQYFGPGTRLTVL.

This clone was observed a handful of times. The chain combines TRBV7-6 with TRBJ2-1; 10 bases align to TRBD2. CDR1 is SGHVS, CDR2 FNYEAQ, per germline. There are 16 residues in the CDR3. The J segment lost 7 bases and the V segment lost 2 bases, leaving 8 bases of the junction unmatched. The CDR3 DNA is TGTGCCAGCAGCTTAACACTAGCGGGAAGAGGGAATGAGCAGTTCTTC. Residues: CASSLTLAGRGNEQFF. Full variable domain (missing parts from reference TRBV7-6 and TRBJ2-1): GAGVSQSPRYKVTKRGQDVALRCDPISGHVSLYWYRQALGQGPEFLTYFNYEAQQDKSGLPNDRFSAERPEGSISTLTIQRTEQRDSAMYRCASSLTLAGRGNEQFFGPGTRLTVL.

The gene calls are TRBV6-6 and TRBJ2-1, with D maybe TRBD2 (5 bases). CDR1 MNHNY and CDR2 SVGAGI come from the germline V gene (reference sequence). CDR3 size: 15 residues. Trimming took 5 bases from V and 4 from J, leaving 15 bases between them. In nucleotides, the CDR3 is TGTGCCAGCAGTCCTACTAGATCGGGATACAATGAGCAGTTCTTC. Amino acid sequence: CASSPTRSGYNEQFF.

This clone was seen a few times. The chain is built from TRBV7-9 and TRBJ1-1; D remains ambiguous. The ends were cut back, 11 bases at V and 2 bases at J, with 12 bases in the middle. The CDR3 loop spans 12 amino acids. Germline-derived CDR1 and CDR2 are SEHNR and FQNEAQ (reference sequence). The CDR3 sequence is CALTPRNTEAFF. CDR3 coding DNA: TGTGCCCTAACCCCCCGAAACACTGAAGCTTTCTTT.

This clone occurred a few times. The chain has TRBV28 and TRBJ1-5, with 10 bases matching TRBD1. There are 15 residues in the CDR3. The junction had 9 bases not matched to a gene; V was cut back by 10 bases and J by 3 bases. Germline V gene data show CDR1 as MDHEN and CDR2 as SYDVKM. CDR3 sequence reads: CATAPGQGVNQPQHF. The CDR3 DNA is TGTGCCACCGCACCCGGACAGGGGGTCAATCAGCCCCAGCATTTT.

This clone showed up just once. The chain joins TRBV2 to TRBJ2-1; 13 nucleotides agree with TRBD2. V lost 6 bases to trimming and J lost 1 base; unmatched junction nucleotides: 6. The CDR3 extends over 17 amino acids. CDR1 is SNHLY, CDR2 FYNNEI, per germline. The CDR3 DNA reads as TGTGCCAGCAGCGGGACTAGCGGGACGTCTTCCTACAATGAGCAGTTCTTC. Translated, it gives CASSGTSGTSSYNEQFF.

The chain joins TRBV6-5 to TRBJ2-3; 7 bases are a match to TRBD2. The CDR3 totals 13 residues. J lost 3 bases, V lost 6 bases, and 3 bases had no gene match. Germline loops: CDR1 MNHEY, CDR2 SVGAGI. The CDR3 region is CASRRGNTDTQYF. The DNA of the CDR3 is TGTGCCAGCAGGCGGGGGAATACAGATACGCAGTATTTT.

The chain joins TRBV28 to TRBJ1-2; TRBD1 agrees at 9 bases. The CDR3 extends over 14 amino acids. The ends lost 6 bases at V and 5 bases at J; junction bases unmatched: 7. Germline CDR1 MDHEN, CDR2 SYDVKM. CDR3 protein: CASRITGGSYGYTF. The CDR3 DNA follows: TGTGCCAGCAGAATCACAGGGGGCTCGTATGGCTACACCTTC.

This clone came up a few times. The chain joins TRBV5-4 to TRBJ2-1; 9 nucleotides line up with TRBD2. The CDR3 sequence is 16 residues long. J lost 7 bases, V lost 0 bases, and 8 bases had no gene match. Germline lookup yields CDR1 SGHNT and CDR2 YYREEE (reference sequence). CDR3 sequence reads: CASSLGVSGSPNEQFF. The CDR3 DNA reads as TGTGCCAGCAGCTTGGGTGTTAGCGGGAGTCCAAATGAGCAGTTCTTC.

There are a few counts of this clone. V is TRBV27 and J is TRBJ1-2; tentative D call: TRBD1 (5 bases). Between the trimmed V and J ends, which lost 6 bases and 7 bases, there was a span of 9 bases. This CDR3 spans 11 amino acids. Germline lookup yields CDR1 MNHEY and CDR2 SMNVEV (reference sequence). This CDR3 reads CASRRGFGYTF. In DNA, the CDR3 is TGTGCCAGCAGGCGGGGGTTTGGCTACACCTTC.

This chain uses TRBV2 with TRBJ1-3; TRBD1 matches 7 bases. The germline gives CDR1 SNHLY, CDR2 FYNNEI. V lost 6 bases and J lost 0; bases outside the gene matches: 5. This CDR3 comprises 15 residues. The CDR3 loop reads CASRVTGNSGNTIYF. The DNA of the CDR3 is TGTGCCAGCAGGGTGACAGGGAACTCTGGAAACACCATATATTTT.

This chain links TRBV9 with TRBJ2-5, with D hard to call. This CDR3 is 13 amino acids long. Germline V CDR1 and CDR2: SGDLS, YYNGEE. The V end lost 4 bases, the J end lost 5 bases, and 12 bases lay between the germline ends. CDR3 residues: CASSPHPRETQYF. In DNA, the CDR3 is TGTGCCAGCAGCCCCCACCCCCGGGAGACCCAGTACTTC.